The source of this T cell receptor beta chain is a study of blood T cell repertoires in COVID-19. In the study overall: Both acute and convalescent COVID-19 samples were obtained from the United States, Italy and Spain.

The V end was cut by 2 bases, the J end by 2 bases, with 10 bases between. This CDR3 region has 14 residues. Germline lookup yields CDR1 SQVTM and CDR2 ANQGSEA. This clone was counted a single time. The table came from immunoSEQ multiplex PCR; TCRdb's copy has only in-frame clones and leaves some out. The sample lists about 240,000 clones, 75% to 85% occurring once. This clonotype originated in a woman of 80 years or more with COVID-19, enrolled during active disease. Sequenced: peripheral blood. The V call is TRBV29-1, the J call TRBJ2-1; a weak D match, TRBD2 (5 bases). The CDR3 spells CSVERSGAYNEQFF. CDR3 sequence (DNA): TGCAGCGTTGAACGCAGCGGAGCCTACAATGAGCAGTTCTTC.